The 27 T cell receptor beta chains presented below share a single source sample, sequenced in a study of post-analysis software for immune sequencing data. Whole-study findings and limits: In patients, TRBV5-6, TRBV5-1 and TRBV20-1 belonged to five TRBV segments found more frequently than in controls.

These TCRs are of unknown antigen specificity. Unique molecular identifiers were present in the TCR beta cDNA libraries. MiXCR, applied by TCRdb to the PCR reads, yields one record per CDR3 protein. The data contain 350,000 to 450,000 distinct CDR3 sequences, about 39% of them seen just once; the ten biggest clones take up 6.5% to 8%. Sequenced input: blood. All receptors come from a girl aged 2 to 9 with multiple sclerosis.

This chain links TRBV7-9 with TRBJ2-7; TRBD1 is a possible D gene (5 bases). V was pared by 4 bases and J by 12 bases, with 22 bases between. Germline lookup yields CDR1 SEHNR and CDR2 FQNEAQ (reference sequence). CDR3 length equals 14 residues. CDR3: CASSSLVGLDKRYF. The CDR3 DNA reads TGTGCCAGCAGCTCCCTAGTGGGTTTGGACAAGCGGTACTTC.

This clonotype was picked up a small number of times. One end of the junction fails to match germline, which may point to a read error. The rearrangement uses TRBV11-2 and TRBJ2-1; unclear D gene. CDR3 length: 11 residues. Germline assignment: CDR1 SGHAT and CDR2 FQNNGV. CDR3 DNA: TGTGCCAGCAGTTTAGACATAGAGCAGTTCTTC. Encoded protein: CASSLDIEQFF.

This clonotype turned up a few times. The chain combines TRBV25-1 with TRBJ2-5; D may be TRBD1 (6 bases). The V gene lost 3 bases and the J gene lost 4 bases, with 15 bases spanning the gap. Germline CDR1 reads MGHDK; CDR2 reads SYGVNS. This CDR3 comprises 15 residues. The chain's CDR3 is CASSDPVQGRETQYF. CDR3 bases: TGTGCCAGCAGTGACCCTGTCCAGGGGAGAGAGACCCAGTACTTC.

This clonotype has just a few counts. The gene calls are TRBV2 and TRBJ1-6; perhaps TRBD1 as D (5 bases). Trimming stripped 7 bases from V and 9 bases from J, with 19 bases between. In germline, CDR1 is SNHLY, CDR2 FYNNEI. The CDR3 runs 15 residues. The CDR3 bases are TGTGCCAGCATTTTGACAGCGACGACAAGTTCACCCCTCCACTTT. It specifies CASILTATTSSPLHF.

In its sample, this clonotype was seen once. The chain employs TRBV20-1 and TRBJ2-1; TRBD2 aligns across 12 bases. From germline, CDR1 is DFQATT and CDR2 SNEGSKA (reference sequence). The trim removed 6 bases at V and 0 bases at J, leaving 6 bases unmatched. The CDR3 has 16 amino acids. CDR3 residues: CSAVTSGSPSYNEQFF. CDR3 nucleotides: TGCAGTGCCGTGACTAGCGGGAGCCCCTCCTACAATGAGCAGTTCTTC.

A few counts support this clonotype. This CDR3 reads CASRMGRRANQPQHF. The CDR3, as DNA: TGTGCCAGCAGGATGGGACGGCGGGCCAATCAGCCCCAGCATTTT. This rearrangement joins TRBV28 to TRBJ1-5, with D possibly matching TRBD1 (5 bases). Looked up from germline, CDR1 is MDHEN and CDR2 is SYDVKM. This CDR3 is built from 15 residues. V was pared by 6 bases and J by 3 bases, with 15 bases between.

V is TRBV12-5 and J is TRBJ2-3; the D gene is possibly TRBD2 (5 bases). Between the trimmed V and J ends, which lost 5 bases and 4 bases, there was a span of 16 bases. The CDR3 is made up of 15 amino acids. Germline V gene data show CDR1 as LGHNT and CDR2 as FRNRAP. CDR3 in amino acids: CASGPSTSGADTQYF. CDR3 nucleotide sequence: TGTGCTAGTGGTCCTAGCACGTCAGGAGCAGATACGCAGTATTTT. Based on the CDR3 plus reference TRBV12-5 and TRBJ2-3, the full variable domain is DARVTQTPRHKVTEMGQEVTMRCQPILGHNTVFWYRQTMMQGLELLAYFRNRAPLDDSGMPKDRFSAEMPDATLATLKIQPSEPRDSAVYFCASGPSTSGADTQYFGPGTRLTVL.

This chain joins TRBV20-1 and TRBJ2-7; D unresolved. The J call could be wrong; TRBJ2-5 is a better fit for the DNA end. This CDR3 has 13 amino acids. Germline CDR1 and CDR2: DFQATT and SNEGSKA (reference sequence). The chain's CDR3 is CSASRVWRETQYF. CDR3 nucleotide sequence: TGCAGTGCTAGTAGGGTCTGGAGAGAGACCCAGTACTTC.

This rearrangement joins TRBV6-2 or TRBV6-3 to TRBJ1-5; D is unresolved. This CDR3 has 14 amino acids. Germline V CDR1 and CDR2: MNHEY, SVGEGT. Trimming stripped 2 bases from V and 4 bases from J, with 9 bases between. This CDR3 reads CASSYGASNQPQHF. The DNA of the CDR3 is TGTGCCAGCAGTTACGGCGCTAGTAATCAGCCCCAGCATTTT.

The DNA of the CDR3 is TGTGCCAGCTCACCACGGATAGGGCCCCCCGAAGCTTTCTTT. This sequence encodes CASSPRIGPPEAFF. V usage is TRBV18 and J usage is TRBJ1-1; D uncertain. Trimming pared 1 base from V and 8 bases from J, leaving 14 bases between. Germline assignment: CDR1 KGHSH and CDR2 LQKENI. CDR3 length equals 14 residues. The whole variable domain, filled in from reference TRBV18 and TRBJ1-1, reads NAGVMQNPRHLVRRRGQEARLRCSPMKGHSHVYWYRQLPEEGLKFMVYLQKENIIDESGMPKERFSAEFPKEGPSILRIQQVVRGDSAAYFCASSPRIGPPEAFFGQGTRLTVV.

The chain uses TRBV28 and TRBJ1-2, with unresolved D. This CDR3 region has 14 residues. Between the trimmed V and J ends, which lost 7 bases and 1 base, there was a span of 13 bases. Germline V lookup: CDR1 MDHEN, CDR2 SYDVKM. The CDR3 is CASTKLGDNYGYTF. CDR3 nucleotides: TGTGCCAGCACCAAACTCGGGGATAACTATGGCTACACCTTC.

V and J are TRBV12-3 or TRBV12-4 and TRBJ2-5, with a weak D call TRBD1 (5 bases). V lost 2 bases and J 6 bases, leaving 13 bases between the germline ends. The CDR3 has 14 amino acids. The CDR3 DNA reads TGTGCCAGCAGTTTAAGGTCGACAGTACAGACCCAGTACTTC. Its protein product is CASSLRSTVQTQYF.

The chain couples TRBV7-3 to TRBJ2-1; 13 bases match TRBD2. J lost 7 bases, V lost 5 bases, and 11 bases had no gene match. Germline lookup yields CDR1 SGHTA and CDR2 FQGTGA. The CDR3 is made up of 17 amino acids. The chain's CDR3 is CASSLLGTSGIGNEQFF. CDR3 DNA: TGTGCCAGCAGCCTATTGGGGACTAGCGGGATTGGGAATGAGCAGTTCTTC. The whole variable domain, filled in from reference TRBV7-3 and TRBJ2-1, reads GAGVSQTPSNKVTEKGKYVELRCDPISGHTALYWYRQSLGQGPEFLIYFQGTGAADDSGLPNDRFFAVRPEGSVSTLKIQRTERGDSAVYLCASSLLGTSGIGNEQFFGPGTRLTVL.

V is TRBV30 and J is TRBJ2-1; tentative D call: TRBD1 (5 bases). V lost 3 bases, J lost 10 bases, and 10 bases lay in between. Germline values: CDR1 GTSNPN, CDR2 SVGIG (reference sequence). The CDR3 is 11 residues long. The chain's CDR3 is CAWRRGMEQFF. Here the CDR3 DNA reads TGTGCCTGGAGAAGGGGAATGGAGCAGTTCTTC. Full variable domain (outside the CDR3, taken from reference TRBV30 and TRBJ2-1): SQTIHQWPATLVQPVGSPLSLECTVEGTSNPNLYWYRQAAGRGLQLLFYSVGIGQISSEVPQNLSASRPQDRQFILSSKKLLLSDSGFYLCAWRRGMEQFFGPGTRLTVL.

For this clonotype: An end of the junction does not agree with germline; a read error may underlie this. The CDR3 reads CASGTNSEAFF. The CDR3 nucleotides are TGTGCCAGCGGGACGAACAGTGAAGCTTTCTTT. The rearrangement links TRBV7-6 to TRBJ1-1; tentatively, D is TRBD1 (5 bases). This CDR3 is 11 amino acids long. Per the germline V gene, CDR1 is SGHVS and CDR2 is FNYEAQ.

In this sample, this clonotype turned up a few times. V is TRBV11-3 and J is TRBJ2-3; 13 nucleotides align to TRBD2. Trimming cost V 5 bases and J 6 bases; bases outside gene matches: 8. The germline gives CDR1 SGHNT, CDR2 YENEEA. The CDR3 sequence is 16 residues long. The CDR3 DNA reads TGTGCCAGCAGCCATGGACTAGCGGGGGCTCGGGATACGCAGTATTTT. Translating gives CASSHGLAGARDTQYF.

This clonotype has more than one count but fewer than ten. This chain uses TRBV5-1 with TRBJ2-7; the D gene could be TRBD1 or TRBD2 (6 bases each). In germline, CDR1 is SGHRS, CDR2 YFSETQ. V lost 4 bases and J 0 bases, leaving 23 bases between the germline ends. CDR3 length: 18 amino acids. CDR3 in amino acids: CASSLSSPRGRLSYEQYF. CDR3 nucleotides: TGCGCCAGCAGCCTAAGTTCACCCCGGGGGCGCCTCTCCTACGAGCAGTACTTC.

In its sample, this clonotype was seen a few times. The chain is built from TRBV28 and TRBJ2-3; TRBD2 matches at 7 bases. The CDR3 covers 14 residues. Germline lookup yields CDR1 MDHEN and CDR2 SYDVKM. V shed 6 bases, J shed 2 bases, and the junction held 5 bases outside the gene matches. CDR3 coding DNA: TGTGCCAGCAGCCCGGGGGGAACCACAGATACGCAGTATTTT. This translates into CASSPGGTTDTQYF.

J is TRBJ2-7 and V is TRBV29-1, with 8 bases identical to TRBD1. The ends lost 5 bases at V and 2 bases at J; junction bases unmatched: 2. The CDR3 extends over 12 amino acids. Per the germline V gene, CDR1 is SQVTM and CDR2 is ANQGSEA. In DNA form, the CDR3 reads TGCAGCGTTAAACAGGGGGCCTACGAGCAGTACTTC. Translation: CSVKQGAYEQYF.

The chain employs TRBV20-1 and TRBJ2-3; the match to TRBD2 covers 10 bases. Germline V lookup: CDR1 DFQATT, CDR2 SNEGSKA (reference sequence). The CDR3 totals 15 residues. J was trimmed by 5 bases and V by 0 bases; bases with no gene match: 5. This chain's CDR3 is CSARDLSGRIDTQYF. The CDR3 DNA is TGCAGTGCTAGAGATCTTAGCGGGAGGATAGATACGCAGTATTTT.

The gene calls are TRBV5-5 and TRBJ2-4; 10 bases fit TRBD2. The J call may be in error: the DNA end matches TRBJ2-7 better. The CDR3 runs 19 residues. Germline assignment: CDR1 SGHKS and CDR2 YYEKEE (reference sequence). The CDR3 DNA follows: TGTGCCAGCAGACTTAACCAAGGAGGTAGCGGGAGGCCACTCTACGAGCAGTACTTC. This gives the protein CASRLNQGGSGRPLYEQYF.

The rearrangement joins TRBV29-1 to TRBJ2-1, with D perhaps assigned TRBD1 or TRBD2 (5 bases each). V gave up 8 bases and J gave up 6 bases, with 17 bases separating them. The CDR3 has 13 residues. Germline loops: CDR1 SQVTM, CDR2 ANQGSEA. The CDR3 reads CSMRGLAANEQFF. The CDR3 DNA follows: TGCAGCATGAGGGGCCTAGCTGCCAATGAGCAGTTCTTC.

The chain couples TRBV5-5 to TRBJ2-7; D perhaps matches TRBD1 (6 bases). Trimming took off 2 bases at V and 6 bases at J, with 9 bases between the two ends. This CDR3 region has 12 residues. From germline, CDR1 is SGHKS and CDR2 YYEKEE (reference sequence). CDR3 sequence reads: CASSLLQGEQYF. CDR3 bases: TGTGCCAGCAGCTTACTACAGGGCGAGCAGTACTTC.

This clonotype was seen a few times. The chain joins TRBV6-2 or TRBV6-3 to TRBJ1-2, with D uncertain. The germline V gene has CDR1 MNHEY and CDR2 SVGEGT. Trimming removed 2 bases at V and 5 bases at J, with 9 bases between. This CDR3 has 13 amino acids. The CDR3 nucleotides are TGTGCCAGCAGTTACGGGCAGTATTATGGCTACACCTTC. Its protein is CASSYGQYYGYTF.

V gene TRBV27 combines with J gene TRBJ2-1, with 10 bases aligning to TRBD1. Trimming took 5 bases from V and 9 from J; bases not matched to a gene: 10. The germline V gene encodes CDR1 MNHEY and CDR2 SMNVEV (reference sequence). CDR3 length: 15 residues. DNA for the CDR3: TGTGCCAGCAGTCACATGACAGGGGGCTTTTCTGAGCAGTTCTTC. Translating it yields CASSHMTGGFSEQFF.

This clonotype was picked up one time. The chain joins TRBV14 to TRBJ2-7; 8 bases align to TRBD1. The germline V gene has CDR1 SGHDN and CDR2 FVKESK. The CDR3 totals 15 residues. The V segment lost 4 bases and the J segment 4 bases; nucleotides outside the gene matches: 9. CDR3 in DNA: TGTGCCAGCAGCCCTTGGACAGGGTTAGGGTACGAGCAGTACTTC. Protein: CASSPWTGLGYEQYF.

CDR3 loop: CSVSIWGETQYF. CDR3 DNA sequence: TGCAGCGTTTCTATTTGGGGAGAGACCCAGTACTTC. The chain joins TRBV29-1 to TRBJ2-5; D gene uncertain. From germline, CDR1 is SQVTM and CDR2 ANQGSEA. This CDR3 comprises 12 residues. V dropped 5 bases and J dropped 4 bases, with 11 bases sitting between them.